This passage covers 15 T cell receptor beta chains from one sample sequenced in a study of vaccination and CD4 T cells after COVID-19. Sequenced with the Oncomine TCR Beta short-read assay was DNA taken from cultured CD4+ T cells. Someone extracted genomic DNA from cultured CD4+ T cells. A single record per CDR3 protein comes from TCRdb applying MiXCR to the PCR reads. Of fewer than 13,000 distinct CDR3 sequences in the sample, about 36% were seen once. The antigens these receptors bind are not known. Treatment given: roughly ten-day PBMC culture with coronavirus spike peptide pools or control peptides (ViraFEST assay). Those CD4+ T cells from the unexposed donor predate the COVID-19 pandemic (2011-2018). Input material: CD4+ T cells from blood, cultured in vitro. Receptors were obtained from a human donor in good health.

The rearrangement links TRBV7-8 to TRBJ1-5, with D tentatively TRBD1 (5 bases). Germline V gives CDR1 SGHVS, CDR2 FQNEAQ. This CDR3 is 16 amino acids long. V lost 1 base, J lost 2 bases, and 12 bases lay in between. In DNA form, the CDR3 reads TGTGCCAGCAGCTTAGGGGGGTTGGGGGGCAATCAGCCCCAGCATTTT. Translation gives CASSLGGLGGNQPQHF.

This chain joins TRBV24-1 and TRBJ2-1, with a tentative D call TRBD2 (6 bases). This CDR3 spans 13 amino acids. CDR1 is KGHDR and CDR2 is SFDVKD in the germline V gene. V was shortened by 5 bases and J by 7 bases, with 11 bases between the two germline ends. CDR3 residues: CATSAGLINEQFF. The CDR3 DNA reads as TGTGCCACCAGTGCGGGACTGATAAATGAGCAGTTCTTC.

In its sample, this clonotype was seen a few times. The chain joins TRBV10-3 to TRBJ2-4; possibly TRBD1 for D (5 bases). The CDR3 is 14 amino acids. V lost 10 bases and J lost 5, with 18 bases in between. Per the germline V gene, CDR1 is ENHRY and CDR2 is SYGVKD. CDR3 region: CATKAGLGENIQYF. As DNA, the CDR3 is TGTGCCACCAAGGCAGGGTTAGGTGAAAACATTCAGTACTTC.

V usage is TRBV15 and J usage is TRBJ2-7; D not certain. V was pared by 1 base and J by 6 bases, with 1 base between. The CDR3 runs to 10 residues. Germline V gene sequence: CDR1 LNHNV, CDR2 YYDKDF (reference sequence). The CDR3 DNA is TGTGCCACCAGCAGAGGCGAGCAGTACTTC. Amino acid sequence: CATSRGEQYF.

This chain joins TRBV27 and TRBJ1-6; the match to TRBD1 covers 9 bases. The CDR3 length is 15 residues. J gave up 6 bases and V 7 bases, and 7 bases lay outside the gene matches. Germline V lookup: CDR1 MNHEY, CDR2 SMNVEV (reference sequence). This chain's CDR3 is CASTPLGQGNSPLHF. The CDR3 nucleotides read TGTGCCAGCACCCCCTTGGGACAGGGTAATTCACCCCTCCACTTT.

This clonotype was seen a handful of times. This rearrangement joins TRBV20-1 to TRBJ1-5; D possibly corresponds to TRBD1 (6 bases). Per the germline V gene, CDR1 is DFQATT and CDR2 is SNEGSKA (reference sequence). Trimming removed 5 bases from V and 9 bases from J, with 20 bases in between. The CDR3 has 14 residues. CDR3 loop: CSAVGHLSEGPQHF. CDR3 bases: TGCAGTGCTGTGGGACACCTTAGCGAGGGGCCCCAGCATTTT.

Within the sample, this clonotype is medium-sized. The CDR3 region is CASSLYGWHSNQPQHF. The DNA for the CDR3 is TGTGCCAGCAGCTTATACGGATGGCATAGCAATCAGCCCCAGCATTTT. This chain links TRBV7-2 with TRBJ1-5; the D is unclear. Germline V lookup: CDR1 SGHTA, CDR2 FQGNSA. This CDR3 is 16 amino acids long. Trimming stripped 2 bases from V and 0 bases from J, with 11 bases between. Full variable domain (missing parts from reference TRBV7-2 and TRBJ1-5): GAGVSQSPSNKVTEKGKDVELRCDPISGHTALYWYRQSLGQGLEFLIYFQGNSAPDKSGLPSDRFSAERTGGSVSTLTIQRTQQEDSAVYLCASSLYGWHSNQPQHFGDGTRLSIL.

V usage is TRBV6-1 and J usage is TRBJ2-7, with TRBD2 as a possible D gene (5 bases). The CDR3 is 14 amino acids. Trimming shortened V by 2 bases and J by 2 bases, and 10 bases separated the two germline ends. The germline V gene has CDR1 MNHNS and CDR2 SASEGT. DNA of the CDR3: TGTGCCAGCAGTGAAATGAGGGTCCCCTACGAGCAGTACTTC. Residues: CASSEMRVPYEQYF.

V usage is TRBV29-1 and J usage is TRBJ2-1; either TRBD1 or TRBD2 may fit D (5 bases each). This CDR3 is 14 amino acids long. The germline V and J ends were trimmed by 5 bases and 9 bases, with 20 bases remaining between them. CDR1 is SQVTM and CDR2 is ANQGSEA in the germline V gene. The CDR3 is CSVQGQGAGSEQFF. CDR3 in DNA: TGCAGCGTTCAGGGCCAGGGAGCTGGTAGTGAGCAGTTCTTC.

For the CDR3, the DNA is TGCAGTGCTAGAGAGGCGGGGAGCGGCACCATATATTTT. This sequence encodes CSAREAGSGTIYF. The rearrangement links TRBV20-1 to TRBJ1-3; D unclear. Germline-derived CDR1 and CDR2 are DFQATT and SNEGSKA (reference sequence). This CDR3 has 13 amino acids. Between the trimmed V and J ends, which lost 0 bases and 9 bases, there was a span of 12 bases.

This clonotype was detected a few times. The chain has TRBV28 and TRBJ2-7; D call uncertain. This CDR3 has 14 amino acids. Trimming took off 4 bases at V and 3 bases at J, with 13 bases between the two ends. Germline loops: CDR1 MDHEN, CDR2 SYDVKM. The CDR3 here is CASSSPSRSYEQYF. The CDR3 DNA follows: TGTGCCAGCAGTTCACCGTCCCGTAGCTACGAGCAGTACTTC.

This clonotype was observed a few times. This sequence joins TRBV7-2 and TRBJ2-3, with 9 bases that match TRBD1. CDR1 and CDR2 from the germline V gene are SGHTA and FQGNSA. Trimming took 5 bases from V and 4 from J; bases not matched to a gene: 10. CDR3 length: 16 residues. The CDR3 spells CASSPWTGAASDTQYF. In DNA, the CDR3 is TGTGCCAGCAGCCCCTGGACAGGGGCGGCATCAGATACGCAGTATTTT.

The gene calls are TRBV5-1 and TRBJ2-7; TRBD2 might be the D (6 bases). CDR3 length: 13 residues. Trimming removed 4 bases from V and 3 bases from J, with 11 bases in between. Germline V gene sequence: CDR1 SGHRS, CDR2 YFSETQ. CDR3 nucleotide sequence: TGCGCCAGCAGCCCGGGACTCGACTACGAGCAGTACTTC. Translating gives CASSPGLDYEQYF.

This sequence joins TRBV6-1 and TRBJ1-2, with TRBD1 matching over 8 bases. This CDR3 is built from 17 residues. Germline CDR1 reads MNHNS; CDR2 reads SASEGT. V was clipped by 4 bases and J by 1 base; unmatched bases: 11. The CDR3 DNA reads TGTGCCAGCAGTGGACCGGGACAGGCATCTAGTAACTATGGCTACACCTTC. Amino acids: CASSGPGQASSNYGYTF.

V is TRBV5-6 and J is TRBJ2-2; D call uncertain. Germline CDR1 reads SGHDT; CDR2 reads YYEEEE. The ends were cut back, 3 bases at V and 1 base at J, with 13 bases in the middle. The CDR3 spans 16 residues. The CDR3 DNA is TGTGCCAGCAGCTGGACCGAGACGCTGAACACCGGGGAGCTGTTTTTT. Residues: CASSWTETLNTGELFF.